A selection of T cell receptor beta chains follows, all from one sample in a study of T cell repertoires in cytomegalovirus infection. One entry per CDR3 protein results from TCRdb running MiXCR on the reads. The sample shows about 740,000 distinct CDR3 sequences, 35% to 40% of them seen only once. Sequences were obtained from PBMCs. The receptors were sampled from a human donor in good health (CMV status not recorded). Some clones in this sample may be carry-over from other donors' samples. Each CDR3 is given with its conserved first and last residue. D genes are given only for firm matches. Part of the rows lack a size; the others show once, few, many or a class for expanded clones.

cdr3_aa: CASTFGSKRGTQYF
cdr3_nt: TGTGCCAGCACCTTTGGCAGCAAAAGGGGGACCCAGTACTTC
v_call: TRBV6-5
j_call: TRBJ2-5
d_call: .
clone_size: .

cdr3_aa: CASSAQQGVGTEAFF
cdr3_nt: TGTGCCAGCAGTGCCCAACAGGGGGTAGGTACTGAAGCTTTCTTT
v_call: TRBV6-1
j_call: TRBJ1-1
d_call: TRBD1
clone_size: many

cdr3_aa: CASKYRARYGYTF
cdr3_nt: TGTGCCAGTAAATACAGGGCGCGCTATGGCTACACCTTC
v_call: TRBV27
j_call: TRBJ1-2
d_call: .
clone_size: .

cdr3_aa: CSVPKGAPGYTF
cdr3_nt: TGCAGCGTACCAAAGGGGGCGCCTGGCTACACCTTC
v_call: TRBV29-1
j_call: TRBJ1-2
d_call: TRBD1
clone_size: few

cdr3_aa: CASGLGQGPEQFF
cdr3_nt: TGTGCTAGTGGTTTGGGACAGGGTCCTGAGCAGTTCTTC
v_call: TRBV12-5
j_call: TRBJ2-1
d_call: TRBD1
clone_size: many

cdr3_aa: CASSVTSGSGGEQYF
cdr3_nt: TGTGCCAGCAGCGTGACTAGCGGGAGCGGGGGCGAGCAGTACTTC
v_call: TRBV7-2
j_call: TRBJ2-7
d_call: TRBD2
clone_size: .

cdr3_aa: CASSLALAGYNEPFF
cdr3_nt: TGCGCCAGCAGCTTGGCTCTAGCGGGGTACAATGAGCCGTTCTTC
v_call: TRBV5-1
j_call: TRBJ2-1
d_call: TRBD2
clone_size: .

cdr3_aa: CSARAGGAGYQPQHF
cdr3_nt: TGCAGTGCTAGGGCGGGGGGCGCCGGGTATCAGCCCCAGCATTTT
v_call: TRBV20-1
j_call: TRBJ1-5
d_call: .
clone_size: .

cdr3_aa: CASSTGDGNQPQHF
cdr3_nt: TGTGCCAGCAGCACAGGGGATGGCAATCAGCCCCAGCATTTT
v_call: TRBV7-6
j_call: TRBJ1-5
d_call: TRBD1
clone_size: many

cdr3_aa: CASSPGSANTEAFF
cdr3_nt: TGTGCCAGCTCACCAGGCTCAGCCAACACTGAAGCTTTCTTT
v_call: TRBV18
j_call: TRBJ1-1
d_call: .
clone_size: once

cdr3_aa: CASSSGQVGSYEQYF
cdr3_nt: TGTGCCAGCAGTTCCGGACAGGTTGGGTCCTACGAGCAGTACTTC
v_call: TRBV6-1
j_call: TRBJ2-7
d_call: TRBD1
clone_size: few

cdr3_aa: CASSLISDSGIYVYTF
cdr3_nt: TGTGCCAGCAGTTTAATATCGGACAGTGGGATCTATGTCTACACCTTC
v_call: TRBV27
j_call: TRBJ1-2
d_call: .
clone_size: once

cdr3_aa: CASRLHPTGEGYGYTF
cdr3_nt: TGTGCCAGCAGGCTGCACCCGACAGGGGAGGGCTATGGCTACACCTTC
v_call: TRBV27
j_call: TRBJ1-2
d_call: TRBD1
clone_size: .

cdr3_aa: CASSYSMGTRAYEQYF
cdr3_nt: TGTGCCAGCAGTTACTCCATGGGAACCAGGGCCTACGAGCAGTACTTC
v_call: TRBV6-5
j_call: TRBJ2-7
d_call: .
clone_size: few

cdr3_aa: CASSITGVPNQPQHF
cdr3_nt: TGTGCCAGTAGTATAACGGGGGTTCCAAACCAGCCCCAGCATTTT
v_call: TRBV19
j_call: TRBJ1-5
d_call: .
clone_size: few

cdr3_aa: CATFLHAEAFF
cdr3_nt: TGTGCCACCTTTCTGCACGCTGAAGCTTTCTTT
v_call: TRBV28
j_call: TRBJ1-1
d_call: .
clone_size: .

cdr3_aa: CASSHLRGYQETQYF
cdr3_nt: TGCGCCAGCAGCCACCTCAGGGGGTACCAAGAGACCCAGTACTTC
v_call: TRBV4-3
j_call: TRBJ2-5
d_call: TRBD1
clone_size: .

cdr3_aa: CASSVIPNTGELFF
cdr3_nt: TGTGCCAGCAGCGTAATTCCGAACACCGGGGAGCTGTTTTTT
v_call: TRBV9
j_call: TRBJ2-2
d_call: .
clone_size: few

cdr3_aa: CASSTALGVWSQPQHF
cdr3_nt: TGTGCCAGCAGCACCGCGTTGGGGGTTTGGAGTCAGCCCCAGCATTTT
v_call: TRBV4-2
j_call: TRBJ1-5
d_call: .
clone_size: many

cdr3_aa: CASSRAGTSGGNIQYF
cdr3_nt: TGTGCCAGCAGCAGAGCCGGGACTAGCGGGGGAAACATTCAGTACTTC
v_call: TRBV7-6
j_call: TRBJ2-4
d_call: TRBD2
clone_size: .

cdr3_aa: CASAYQSQGGSPLHF
cdr3_nt: TGTGCCAGTGCCTATCAGTCCCAGGGTGGATCACCCCTCCACTTT
v_call: TRBV19
j_call: TRBJ1-6
d_call: .
clone_size: .

cdr3_aa: CASSQRTEWETQYF
cdr3_nt: TGTGCCAGCAGCCAGCGGACCGAATGGGAGACCCAGTACTTC
v_call: TRBV3-1
j_call: TRBJ2-5
d_call: .
clone_size: few

cdr3_aa: CASSQAELGEQYF
cdr3_nt: TGTGCCAGCAGCCAAGCGGAGCTGGGGGAGCAGTACTTC
v_call: TRBV7-9
j_call: TRBJ2-7
d_call: .
clone_size: few

cdr3_aa: CASSQSLMGLAGGWGSYNEQFF
cdr3_nt: TGTGCCAGTAGTCAGAGTCTCATGGGACTAGCGGGGGGGTGGGGTTCCTACAATGAGCAGTTCTTC
v_call: TRBV19
j_call: TRBJ2-1
d_call: TRBD2
clone_size: once

cdr3_aa: CAWSNPRQGQNYGYTF
cdr3_nt: TGTGCCTGGAGCAACCCCCGACAGGGGCAAAACTATGGCTACACCTTC
v_call: TRBV30
j_call: TRBJ1-2
d_call: TRBD1
clone_size: .

cdr3_aa: CASSRIRGGYQPQHF
cdr3_nt: TGTGCCAGCAGTCGCATAAGGGGCGGGTATCAGCCCCAGCATTTT
v_call: TRBV28
j_call: TRBJ1-5
d_call: .
clone_size: few

cdr3_aa: CASSPRQGAGGSPLHF
cdr3_nt: TGTGCCAGCAGTCCCCGACAGGGGGCCGGGGGGTCACCCCTCCACTTT
v_call: TRBV12-3/TRBV12-4
j_call: TRBJ1-6
d_call: TRBD1
clone_size: .

cdr3_aa: CATSYGKGAGETQYF
cdr3_nt: TGTGCCACCAGCTACGGGAAGGGGGCAGGAGAGACCCAGTACTTC
v_call: TRBV15
j_call: TRBJ2-5
d_call: TRBD1
clone_size: few

cdr3_aa: CASNDRTDSYEQYF
cdr3_nt: TGTGCCAGCAACGACAGGACAGACTCCTACGAGCAGTACTTC
v_call: TRBV6-2/TRBV6-3
j_call: TRBJ2-7
d_call: .
clone_size: many

cdr3_aa: CSARPSGRSKDTQYF
cdr3_nt: TGCAGTGCTAGGCCTAGCGGGAGGTCGAAAGATACGCAGTATTTT
v_call: TRBV20-1
j_call: TRBJ2-3
d_call: TRBD2
clone_size: .

cdr3_aa: CASSLGLAGGSQETQYF
cdr3_nt: TGTGCCAGCAGCTTGGGACTAGCGGGCGGGTCACAAGAGACCCAGTACTTC
v_call: TRBV11-2
j_call: TRBJ2-5
d_call: TRBD2
clone_size: .

cdr3_aa: CASSYSGLGGTGELFF
cdr3_nt: TGTGCCAGCAGTTACTCGGGACTAGGGGGCACCGGGGAGCTGTTTTTT
v_call: TRBV6-8
j_call: TRBJ2-2
d_call: TRBD2
clone_size: .

cdr3_aa: CDSSFAGAPSYEQYF
cdr3_nt: TGTGACAGCAGCTTTGCGGGGGCCCCCTCCTACGAGCAGTACTTC
v_call: TRBV7-9
j_call: TRBJ2-7
d_call: .
clone_size: .

cdr3_aa: CASSLTSPHEQFF
cdr3_nt: TGTGCCAGCAGCCTGACTAGCCCCCATGAGCAGTTCTTC
v_call: TRBV7-2
j_call: TRBJ2-1
d_call: TRBD2
clone_size: few

cdr3_aa: CASKASLNTEAFF
cdr3_nt: TGTGCCAGCAAAGCTTCTCTGAACACTGAAGCTTTCTTT
v_call: TRBV7-1
j_call: TRBJ1-1
d_call: .
clone_size: .

cdr3_aa: CASSPEDRFSGELFF
cdr3_nt: TGTGCCAGCAGCCCCGAGGACAGGTTTTCCGGGGAGCTGTTTTTT
v_call: TRBV11-2
j_call: TRBJ2-2
d_call: TRBD1
clone_size: .

cdr3_aa: CASIDSTRGAYGYTF
cdr3_nt: TGTGCAAGCATTGATTCGACCAGGGGGGCCTATGGCTACACCTTC
v_call: TRBV6-1
j_call: TRBJ1-2
d_call: TRBD1
clone_size: .

cdr3_aa: CASSFSRDRGPYRQFF
cdr3_nt: TGTGCCAGCAGTTTTTCCCGGGACAGGGGGCCCTACCGGCAGTTCTTC
v_call: TRBV12-3/TRBV12-4
j_call: TRBJ2-1
d_call: TRBD1
clone_size: .

cdr3_aa: CASSLLQAVNYGYTF
cdr3_nt: TGTGCCAGCAGCCTCCTCCAGGCCGTGAACTATGGCTACACCTTC
v_call: TRBV4-2
j_call: TRBJ1-2
d_call: .
clone_size: .

cdr3_aa: CASSVAGDTDTQYF
cdr3_nt: TGTGCCAGCAGCGTAGCGGGGGACACAGATACGCAGTATTTT
v_call: TRBV6-1
j_call: TRBJ2-3
d_call: TRBD2
clone_size: few

cdr3_aa: CASSMGSPGGELFF
cdr3_nt: TGTGCCAGTAGTATGGGCAGCCCAGGGGGGGAGCTGTTTTTT
v_call: TRBV19
j_call: TRBJ2-2
d_call: .
clone_size: few

cdr3_aa: CASSFDRDNTEAFF
cdr3_nt: TGTGCCAGCAGCTTTGACAGGGATAACACTGAAGCTTTCTTT
v_call: TRBV7-9
j_call: TRBJ1-1
d_call: TRBD1
clone_size: .

cdr3_aa: CAISIGSEGEDSEAFF
cdr3_nt: TGTGCCATTAGTATCGGGTCAGAGGGCGAGGATTCTGAAGCTTTCTTT
v_call: TRBV19
j_call: TRBJ1-1
d_call: .
clone_size: .

cdr3_aa: CASSATSAANTGELFF
cdr3_nt: TGTGCCAGCAGCGCCACTAGCGCCGCGAACACCGGGGAGCTGTTTTTT
v_call: TRBV7-9
j_call: TRBJ2-2
d_call: TRBD2
clone_size: few

cdr3_aa: CATSDRQGNQPQHF
cdr3_nt: TGTGCCACCAGTGATCGACAGGGTAATCAGCCCCAGCATTTT
v_call: TRBV24-1
j_call: TRBJ1-5
d_call: TRBD1
clone_size: .

cdr3_aa: CSAFLTGVWTEAFF
cdr3_nt: TGCAGTGCTTTTCTCACAGGGGTTTGGACTGAAGCTTTCTTT
v_call: TRBV20-1
j_call: TRBJ1-1
d_call: TRBD1
clone_size: .

cdr3_aa: CASSLGGQGRTSGYYNEQFF
cdr3_nt: TGTGCCAGCAGCTTGGGGGGACAGGGAAGGACTAGCGGATACTACAATGAGCAGTTCTTC
v_call: TRBV5-5
j_call: TRBJ2-1
d_call: .
clone_size: .

cdr3_aa: CASSLTQTNTEAFF
cdr3_nt: TGTGCCAGCAGTTTAACCCAGACGAACACTGAAGCTTTCTTT
v_call: TRBV28
j_call: TRBJ1-1
d_call: .
clone_size: few

cdr3_aa: CASSLSGTPNYGYTF
cdr3_nt: TGTGCCAGCAGTTTATCCGGGACCCCAAACTATGGCTACACCTTC
v_call: TRBV12-3/TRBV12-4
j_call: TRBJ1-2
d_call: .
clone_size: .

cdr3_aa: CASSLVQGINQPQHF
cdr3_nt: TGTGCCAGCAGCTTAGTACAGGGGATCAATCAGCCCCAGCATTTT
v_call: TRBV7-8
j_call: TRBJ1-5
d_call: TRBD1
clone_size: many

cdr3_aa: CASSPRLAGVTGGNEQFF
cdr3_nt: TGTGCCAGCAGCCCTCGACTAGCGGGAGTCACAGGGGGGAATGAGCAGTTCTTC
v_call: TRBV11-2
j_call: TRBJ2-1
d_call: TRBD2
clone_size: few

cdr3_aa: CASSFNKNTEAFF
cdr3_nt: TGTGCCAGCAGCTTTAACAAGAACACTGAAGCTTTCTTT
v_call: TRBV7-9
j_call: TRBJ1-1
d_call: .
clone_size: .